This TCR beta chain appears in the sequencing data of a study of cytomegalovirus exposure and HLA in healthy donors. Study-wide background: Samples from HLA-typed donors yielded around 85 million unique TCRs in an early data release. Study observations and caveats: According to an earlier analysis, most TCR beta V segments yielded productive rearrangements about 87% or about 30% of the time. In a later analysis, at a false discovery rate of 0.05, 17,000 or so TCR beta sequences were associated with HLA alleles.

Though nominally healthy at sampling, donors likely had unrecorded immune exposures. V lost 0 bases and J 8 bases, leaving 14 bases between the germline ends. Germline lookup yields CDR1 SGHRS and CDR2 YFSETQ. This CDR3 region has 14 residues. PCR was performed using 60 Vbeta and 13 Jbeta primers. Only in-frame clones appear in the TCRdb table, and some are missing; sequencing was by immunoSEQ multiplex PCR. This sample's clone table lists about 200,000 clones. Turning to this clone: No antigen is known for it.

The chain carries TRBV5-1 and TRBJ1-2; D remains ambiguous. The sequence was collected from a boy aged 5-17 years in good health and CMV-seronegative. Sequences were obtained from PBMCs. The CDR3 DNA reads TGCGCCAGCAGCTTGGGTGCGGGGTATCGGGGCTACACCTTC. It yields the protein CASSLGAGYRGYTF.